The 6 T cell receptor beta chains presented below share a single source sample, sequenced in a study of blood T cell repertoires in COVID-19. Data came from immunoSEQ multiplex PCR; TCRdb stores just in-frame clones and leaves some out. The data hold about 100,000 clones, with 86% observed a single time. The source material was peripheral blood. The receptors come from an older man with acute or convalescent COVID-19.

This chain uses TRBV7-2 with TRBJ2-1, with TRBD1 matching over 8 bases. The CDR3 has 15 amino acids. V shed 2 bases, J shed 5 bases, and the junction held 5 bases outside the gene matches. The germline CDR1 and CDR2 sequences are SGHTA and FQGNSA. CDR3 nucleotides: TGTGCCAGCAGCTTATCTGGACAGGGTAACAATGAGCAGTTCTTC. This sequence encodes CASSLSGQGNNEQFF.

The chain is built from TRBV2 and TRBJ2-1, with D tentatively TRBD1 (5 bases). The length of the CDR3 is 15 residues. V was cut by 2 bases and J by 0 bases, with 8 bases left in between. Germline lookup yields CDR1 SNHLY and CDR2 FYNNEI. The CDR3 reads CASSERGSSYNEQFF. In DNA form, the CDR3 reads TGTGCCAGCAGTGAAAGGGGCAGCTCCTACAATGAGCAGTTCTTC.

This chain uses TRBV28 with TRBJ2-3; D is unresolved. V shed 5 bases and J shed 6 bases, with 6 bases lying between them. In germline, CDR1 is MDHEN, CDR2 SYDVKM. This CDR3 has 11 residues. CDR3 nucleotide sequence: TGTGCCAGCAGTGGCAGGGATACGCAGTATTTT. This translates into CASSGRDTQYF.

This chain connects TRBV5-6 to TRBJ2-3, with a tentative D call TRBD2 (6 bases). CDR3 size: 18 residues. The germline gives CDR1 SGHDT, CDR2 YYEEEE. Between the trimmed V and J ends, which lost 1 base and 2 bases, there was a span of 20 bases. The CDR3 nucleotides read TGTGCCAGCAGCTTGTACGGTGGGCGGGCGGGAAACACAGATACGCAGTATTTT. The encoded protein is CASSLYGGRAGNTDTQYF.

The chain recombines TRBV7-3 with TRBJ2-2, with D perhaps matching TRBD1 (5 bases). This CDR3 comprises 18 residues. Germline CDR1 and CDR2: SGHTA and FQGTGA. Trimming stripped 2 bases from V and 3 bases from J, with 19 bases between. The CDR3 is CASSLGRINRIDTGELFF. The CDR3, as DNA: TGTGCCAGCAGCTTAGGTCGGATTAACAGGATTGACACCGGGGAGCTGTTTTTT.

The genes are TRBV30 and TRBJ1-2, with 9 bases that match TRBD1. Germline trimming cut 8 bases from V and 2 bases from J; bases unmatched to any gene: 6. Germline CDR1 is GTSNPN and CDR2 is SVGIG (reference sequence). This CDR3 contains 13 residues. CDR3 bases: TGTGCCGCTCAGGGGACAGGGAACTATGGCTACACCTTC. It specifies CAAQGTGNYGYTF.